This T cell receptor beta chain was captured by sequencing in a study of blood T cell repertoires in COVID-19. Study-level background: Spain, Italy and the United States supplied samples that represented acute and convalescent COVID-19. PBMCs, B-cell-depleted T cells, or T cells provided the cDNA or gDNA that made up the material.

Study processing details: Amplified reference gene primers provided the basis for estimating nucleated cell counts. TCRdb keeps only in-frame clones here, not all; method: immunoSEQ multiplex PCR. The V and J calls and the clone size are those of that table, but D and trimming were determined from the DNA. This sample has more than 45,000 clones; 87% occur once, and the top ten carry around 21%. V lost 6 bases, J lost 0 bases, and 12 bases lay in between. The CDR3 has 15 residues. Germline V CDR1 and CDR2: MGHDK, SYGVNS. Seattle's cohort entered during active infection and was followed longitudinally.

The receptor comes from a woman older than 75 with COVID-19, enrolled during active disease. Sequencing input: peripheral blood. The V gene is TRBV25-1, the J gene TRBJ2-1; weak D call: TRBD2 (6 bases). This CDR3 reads CASRGAEGSYNEQFF. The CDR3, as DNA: TGTGCCAGCAGGGGAGCGGAGGGCTCCTACAATGAGCAGTTCTTC. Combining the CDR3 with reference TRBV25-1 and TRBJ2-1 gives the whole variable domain EADIYQTPRYLVIGTGKKITLECSQTMGHDKMYWYQQDPGMELHLIHYSYGVNSTEKGDLSSESTVSRIRTEHFPLTLESARPSHTSQYLCASRGAEGSYNEQFFGPGTRLTVL.